A single sample is the source of the 24 T cell receptor beta chains below, sequenced in a study of shared T cell receptors in the human thymus. The table came from immunoSEQ multiplex PCR; TCRdb's copy has only in-frame clones and leaves some out. This table holds some 660,000 clones, 70% to 90% found once. A further study also used this sample, focusing on human thymus T cells.

Material for sequencing was thymocytes. The receptors were gathered from a boy under three years old with a congenital heart defect.

The rearrangement joins TRBV30 to TRBJ2-7; perhaps TRBD1 as D (6 bases). This CDR3 is 12 amino acids long. The V gene lost 4 bases and the J gene lost 2 bases, with 9 bases spanning the gap. Germline loops: CDR1 GTSNPN, CDR2 SVGIG (reference sequence). CDR3 coding DNA: TGTGCCTGGATGGGGGCCCCCTACGAGCAGTACTTC. This translates into CAWMGAPYEQYF.

Remarks on this clone: At one end the junction does not follow the germline gene, possibly because of a read error. Other DNA sequences in the sample encode the same CDR3. The CDR3 loop reads CASSHPTGPDSPLHF. Here the CDR3 DNA reads TGTGCCAGCAGCCACCCCACAGGGCCTGATTCCCCCCTCCACTTT. The V call is TRBV14, the J call TRBJ1-6; TRBD1 might be the D (6 bases). The CDR3 runs 15 residues. Germline V gives CDR1 SGHDN, CDR2 FVKESK.

This clone appeared a single time. The V call is TRBV27, the J call TRBJ1-4; D unclear. V was clipped by 2 bases and J by 8 bases, with 12 bases between them. Germline V gene sequence: CDR1 MNHEY, CDR2 SMNVEV (reference sequence). This CDR3 comprises 14 residues. CDR3 sequence reads: CASSLLPLLEKLFF. The CDR3, as DNA: TGTGCCAGCAGTTTACTTCCTCTGTTAGAAAAACTGTTTTTT. The variable domain in full, completed from reference TRBV27 and TRBJ1-4, reads EAQVTQNPRYLITVTGKKLTVTCSQNMNHEYMSWYRQDPGLGLRQIYYSMNVEVTDKGDVPEGYKVSRKEKRNFPLILESPSPNQTSLYFCASSLLPLLEKLFFGSGTQLSVL.

The chain joins TRBV27 to TRBJ1-5; D ambiguous. The V end was cut by 5 bases, the J end by 9 bases, with 11 bases between. Germline-derived CDR1 and CDR2 are MNHEY and SMNVEV (reference sequence). CDR3 length: 12 amino acids. The chain's CDR3 is CASSLNQRPQHF. The CDR3 DNA is TGTGCCAGCAGTCTAAACCAGCGGCCCCAGCATTTT.

CDR3: CASTLYADTQYF. In DNA, the CDR3 is TGTGCCAGCACCCTCTATGCAGATACGCAGTATTTT. This chain links TRBV27 with TRBJ2-3; no definite D call. From germline, CDR1 is MNHEY and CDR2 SMNVEV (reference sequence). The CDR3 consists of 12 residues. The ends were cut back, 7 bases at V and 4 bases at J, with 9 bases in the middle.

The chain has TRBV9 and TRBJ2-7; the match to TRBD2 covers 11 bases. The CDR3 contains 16 residues. Germline assignment: CDR1 SGDLS and CDR2 YYNGEE. V gave up 4 bases and J gave up 1 base; unmatched junction bases: 7. The CDR3 region has the DNA TGTGCCAGCAGCCCCAGACTAGCGGGGCCTTCCTACGAGCAGTACTTC. This translates into CASSPRLAGPSYEQYF.

J is TRBJ2-7 and V is TRBV7-9, with 15 bases aligning to TRBD2. The CDR3 consists of 18 residues. The germline V gene encodes CDR1 SEHNR and CDR2 FQNEAQ (reference sequence). Trimming removed 7 bases from V and 2 bases from J; junction bases left unmatched: 12. CDR3 DNA: TGTGCCAGCACCCTAGGGAGGACTAGCGGGAGGGATACCTACGAGCAGTACTTC. Amino acids: CASTLGRTSGRDTYEQYF.

This clone came up once. J is TRBJ1-1 and V is TRBV28; 9 bases are a match to TRBD1. The V and J ends lost 2 bases and 1 base, in that order; junction bases with no gene match: 17. The CDR3 is 20 residues long. Germline V lookup: CDR1 MDHEN, CDR2 SYDVKM. Here the CDR3 DNA reads TGTGCCAGCAGTTTAGTCACCGGGACAGGGTATCCCCCCGCGAACACTGAAGCTTTCTTT. Translated: CASSLVTGTGYPPANTEAFF.

This chain uses TRBV28 with TRBJ1-2; 8 bases line up with TRBD1. CDR3 length: 14 amino acids. V trimming: 1 base; J trimming: 6 bases; junction bases outside the gene matches: 4. CDR1 is MDHEN and CDR2 is SYDVKM in the germline V gene. The CDR3 sequence: CASSLLDRANGYTF. In DNA form, the CDR3 reads TGTGCCAGCAGTTTATTGGACAGGGCCAATGGCTACACCTTC.

On this clone itself: At the DNA level, this CDR3 is encoded by other sequences in the same sample as well. The V and J genes are TRBV7-9 and TRBJ1-1, with 11 bases fitting TRBD1. Trimming removed 6 bases from V and 4 bases from J; junction bases left unmatched: 7. This CDR3 contains 15 residues. Germline V gene lookup returns CDR1 SEHNR and CDR2 FQNEAQ (reference sequence). The CDR3 bases are TGTGCCAGCAGTTCCCCCGGGACAGGGGGCACTGAAGCTTTCTTT. Translation gives CASSSPGTGGTEAFF.

CDR3: CARSLEGVSPCGYTF. The DNA for the CDR3 is TGTGCCAGAAGCTTGGAGGGGGTCAGCCCCTGTGGCTACACCTTC. The J gene is TRBJ1-2, the V gene TRBV5-3; tentatively, D is TRBD1 (6 bases). TRBV5-3 is an open reading frame whose function is uncertain. V was trimmed by 0 bases and J by 7 bases, leaving 16 bases between them. This CDR3 has 15 amino acids.

The J gene is TRBJ2-7, the V gene TRBV2; the D is unclear. The CDR3 is 14 residues long. CDR1 is SNHLY and CDR2 is FYNNEI in the germline V gene. V dropped 6 bases and J dropped 7 bases, with 19 bases sitting between them. In nucleotides, the CDR3 is TGTGCCAGCAGATCGAAGAGAGAATGTTTGGAGCAGTACTTC. As protein: CASRSKRECLEQYF. Combining the CDR3 with reference TRBV2 and TRBJ2-7 gives the whole variable domain EPEVTQTPSHQVTQMGQEVILRCVPISNHLYFYWYRQILGQKVEFLVSFYNNEISEKSEIFDDQFSVERPDGSNFTLKIRSTKLEDSAMYFCASRSKRECLEQYFGPGTRLTVT.

The rearrangement joins TRBV30 to TRBJ2-3, with TRBD2 identical over 10 bases. Germline V gene data show CDR1 as GTSNPN and CDR2 as SVGIG (reference sequence). The CDR3 runs to 15 residues. With V trimmed by 0 bases and J by 4 bases, 4 bases remained unmatched. The CDR3 protein is CAWSVGAGGPDTQYF. CDR3 bases: TGTGCCTGGAGTGTAGGAGCGGGGGGGCCAGATACGCAGTATTTT. The full variable domain, rest sourced from reference TRBV30 and TRBJ2-3, is SQTIHQWPATLVQPVGSPLSLECTVEGTSNPNLYWYRQAAGRGLQLLFYSVGIGQISSEVPQNLSASRPQDRQFILSSKKLLLSDSGFYLCAWSVGAGGPDTQYFGPGTRLTVL.

The chain couples TRBV6-6 to TRBJ1-2; TRBD1 aligns across 7 bases. Germline trimming cut 5 bases from V and 0 bases from J; bases unmatched to any gene: 6. The germline V gene has CDR1 MNHNY and CDR2 SVGAGI (reference sequence). This CDR3 contains 15 residues. DNA for the CDR3: TGTGCCAGCAGTCACCGACAGGGTACTAACTATGGCTACACCTTC. Translation: CASSHRQGTNYGYTF.

The rearrangement links TRBV5-4 to TRBJ1-1; a weak D match, TRBD1 (5 bases). The germline V gene encodes CDR1 SGHNT and CDR2 YYREEE (reference sequence). Trimming cost V 3 bases and J 3 bases, with 27 bases left between them. The CDR3 spans 19 residues. CDR3 in DNA: TGTGCCAGCAGCTCGCCACATGAGGACAAAACAACCAAGGACACTGAAGCTTTCTTT. Protein product: CASSSPHEDKTTKDTEAFF. The full variable domain, completed using reference TRBV5-4 and TRBJ1-1, is ETGVTQSPTHLIKTRGQQVTLRCSSQSGHNTVSWYQQALGQGPQFIFQYYREEENGRGNFPPRFSGLQFPNYSSELNVNALELDDSALYLCASSSPHEDKTTKDTEAFFGQGTRLTVV.

The chain joins TRBV5-4 to TRBJ1-1; 8 bases fit TRBD1. Germline CDR1 SGHNT, CDR2 YYREEE (reference sequence). After removal of 3 bases from V and 0 bases from J, the junction contained 19 bases not matched to a gene. CDR3 length: 20 residues. The CDR3 coding sequence is TGTGCCAGCAGCTCGGGGACAGGCAGGGTCCTAACCGCAATGAACACTGAAGCTTTCTTT. Translating gives CASSSGTGRVLTAMNTEAFF.

The rearrangement joins TRBV28 to TRBJ2-3, with 9 nucleotides matching TRBD2. The CDR3 sequence is 16 residues long. The V and J ends lost 7 bases and 4 bases, in that order; junction bases with no gene match: 12. Germline V lookup: CDR1 MDHEN, CDR2 SYDVKM. CDR3 residues: CASIREGTSSSDTQYF. The CDR3 region has the DNA TGTGCCAGCATCAGGGAAGGGACTAGCAGTTCAGATACGCAGTATTTT.

V usage is TRBV28 and J usage is TRBJ1-6; unclear D gene. CDR3 size: 11 residues. Germline CDR1 and CDR2: MDHEN and SYDVKM. CDR3 sequence: CSSGRGLSLHF. CDR3 coding DNA: TGTAGCAGTGGGCGAGGGCTATCCCTCCACTTT.

CDR3: CASSHRRASGSGVKETQYF. CDR3 coding DNA: TGCGCCAGCAGCCACCGCCGGGCTAGCGGGAGTGGCGTGAAAGAGACCCAGTACTTC. V is TRBV4-1 and J is TRBJ2-5; 10 bases agree with TRBD2. CDR1 and CDR2 (germline): MGHRA, YSYEKL. CDR3 length: 19 residues. J was trimmed by 3 bases and V by 3 bases; bases with no gene match: 16.

A remark on this clone: The identical CDR3 is also encoded by other nucleotide sequences in the sample. This chain joins TRBV28 and TRBJ1-2, with TRBD1 as a possible D gene (5 bases). The CDR3 runs 13 residues. The ends were cut back, 4 bases at V and 3 bases at J, with 9 bases in the middle. From germline, CDR1 is MDHEN and CDR2 SYDVKM. CDR3 DNA sequence: TGTGCCAGCAGTTCGGGGGTTGACTATGGCTACACCTTC. Protein product: CASSSGVDYGYTF.

The V and J genes are TRBV2 and TRBJ2-5, with TRBD1 matching over 8 bases. V shed 4 bases and J 5 bases; nucleotides not matched to a gene: 9. The CDR3 is 15 amino acids. Germline V gives CDR1 SNHLY, CDR2 FYNNEI. CDR3 in amino acids: CASSARTGSVETQYF. The DNA for the CDR3 is TGTGCCAGCAGTGCTAGGACAGGGTCTGTGGAGACCCAGTACTTC.

V and J are TRBV5-4 and TRBJ2-7; 9 positions agree with TRBD2. The length of the CDR3 is 14 residues. The junction had 4 bases not matched to a gene; V was cut back by 2 bases and J by 4 bases. From germline, CDR1 is SGHNT and CDR2 YYREEE (reference sequence). CDR3 region: CASSFSGSRYEQYF. The DNA of the CDR3 is TGTGCCAGCAGCTTTAGCGGGAGTCGGTACGAGCAGTACTTC.

The gene calls are TRBV4-1 and TRBJ1-1; TRBD1 matches at 9 bases. Trimming at V came to 2 bases and at J to 4 bases, leaving 8 bases not matched to a gene. The CDR3 has 16 residues. Per the germline V gene, CDR1 is MGHRA and CDR2 is YSYEKL. CDR3 loop: CASSQSPGQGGTEAFF. The DNA for the CDR3 is TGCGCCAGCAGCCAATCTCCGGGACAGGGAGGCACTGAAGCTTTCTTT.

This chain joins TRBV7-9 and TRBJ2-2, with D possibly matching TRBD1 (5 bases). V shed 5 bases and J shed 3 bases, with 10 bases lying between them. This CDR3 region has 14 residues. Germline V gives CDR1 SEHNR, CDR2 FQNEAQ (reference sequence). This CDR3 is CASSEDSHTGELFF. The CDR3, as DNA: TGTGCCAGCAGCGAAGACAGTCACACCGGGGAGCTGTTTTTT.